This record concerns one T cell receptor (beta chain) sequence. What it binds is unknown. The sample originates from a study of early stage breast cancer tumors. Study-wide context: Roughly 9.6-fold was the mean read coverage per sample. Overall study results and limits: Chain pairing and CD4, CD8 or FOXP3 expression were not captured. In most of the 16 patients, blood comparison separated tumor from normal breast.

The V gene's germline CDR1 is SGDLS and CDR2 YYNGEE. The CDR3 runs to 16 residues. The V gene end was trimmed by 0 bases and the J gene end by 2 bases; junction bases not matched to a gene: 6. Clones were sequenced by immunoSEQ multiplex PCR, and TCRdb holds only the in-frame ones, with some missing. The repertoire includes 8,500 to 10,000 clones, about two thirds of them detected once, and about a sixth sits in the top ten. The specimen was normal breast tissue next to the tumor. V gene TRBV9 combines with J gene TRBJ2-3; 7 nucleotides agree with TRBD2. The receptor was isolated from a person in their sixties with breast cancer. The CDR3 reads CASSVGLAAITDTQYF. In nucleotides, the CDR3 is TGTGCCAGCAGCGTAGGGCTAGCGGCTATCACAGATACGCAGTATTTT.